This T cell receptor (beta chain) was captured in a study of human T cells and chemical hapten exposure. This clonotype occurred many times. Sample time point: pre-sensitization, week 0. Treatment reported: therapeutic diphenylcyclopropenone sensitization with weekly scalp DPC. It was unfractionated whole blood from which total RNA was extracted. This CDR3 contains 17 residues. Trimming cost V 3 bases and J 6 bases; bases outside gene matches: 11. Germline V CDR1 and CDR2: MGHRA, YSYEKL. TCRdb passed the RACE reads through MiXCR, listing each CDR3 protein once. The sample includes roughly 56,000 distinct CDR3 sequences, 9.6% of them seen just once.

The sample here was whole blood, taken in connection with sensitization to the hapten diphenylcyclopropenone (DPC). The sequence was collected from a woman between 25 and 40 years old with alopecia areata. Some clones in this sample may be carry-over from other donors' samples. The genes are TRBV4-1 and TRBJ2-3; 11 nucleotides line up with TRBD2. In DNA form, the CDR3 reads TGCGCCAGCAGCCAGTCCCGTCTAGCGGGGGGACTGGATACGCAGTATTTT. As protein: CASSQSRLAGGLDTQYF.